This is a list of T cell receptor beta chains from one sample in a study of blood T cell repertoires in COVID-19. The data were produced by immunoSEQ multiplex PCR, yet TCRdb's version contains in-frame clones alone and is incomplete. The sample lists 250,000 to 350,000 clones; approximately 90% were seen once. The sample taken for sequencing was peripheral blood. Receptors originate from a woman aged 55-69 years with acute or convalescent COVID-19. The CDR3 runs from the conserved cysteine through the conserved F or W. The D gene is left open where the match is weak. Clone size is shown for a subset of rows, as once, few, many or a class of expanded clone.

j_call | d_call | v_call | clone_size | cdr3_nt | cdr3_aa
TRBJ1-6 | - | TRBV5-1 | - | TGCGCCAGCAGCTTGCAGGGGAGTTCCTATAATTCACCCCTCCACTTT | CASSLQGSSYNSPLHF
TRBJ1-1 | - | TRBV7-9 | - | TGTGCCAGCAGCTTAGTATTAGCAGGGGACACTGAAGCTTTCTTT | CASSLVLAGDTEAFF
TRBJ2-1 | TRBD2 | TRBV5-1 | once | TGCGCCAGCATGGGACTAGCGGGAGGAGGGGATGAGCAGTTCTTC | CASMGLAGGGDEQFF
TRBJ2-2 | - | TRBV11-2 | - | TGTGCCAGCAGCTTAGTCTCCCACAGGACCGGGGAGCTGTTTTTT | CASSLVSHRTGELFF
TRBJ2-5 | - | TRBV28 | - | TGTGCCACCATCGCGGGGACCTCCGGAGAGACCCAGTACTTC | CATIAGTSGETQYF
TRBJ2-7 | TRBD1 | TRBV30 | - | TGTGCCTGGAGGGACAGGGGACGCAGTAGGGAGCAGTACTTC | CAWRDRGRSREQYF
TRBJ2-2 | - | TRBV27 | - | TGTGCCAGCAGAATTGGGAGGAACACCGGGGAGCTGTTTTTT | CASRIGRNTGELFF
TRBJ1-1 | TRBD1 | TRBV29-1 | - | TGCAGCGTTGGGGACAGGGCTTACGCTTTCTTT | CSVGDRAYAFF
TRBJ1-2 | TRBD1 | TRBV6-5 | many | TGTGCCAGCAGTCCGCGACAGGGGGCAATAGATGGCTACACCTTC | CASSPRQGAIDGYTF
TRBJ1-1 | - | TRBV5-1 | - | TGCGCCAGCAGCGCCACAGGGTTTGACACTGAAGCTTTCTTT | CASSATGFDTEAFF
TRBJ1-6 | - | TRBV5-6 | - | TGTGCCAGCAGCATATTAGGGGAAACCTATAATTCACCCCTCCACTTT | CASSILGETYNSPLHF